These 15 T cell receptor beta chains came from one sample sequenced in a study of T-cell memory formation after mild COVID-19. A single record per CDR3 protein comes from TCRdb applying MiXCR to the 5' RACE reads. The sample includes some 57,000 distinct CDR3 sequences, about 12% of them seen just once. Sequenced: PBMCs or a T cell subset sorted from them (not recorded which). The receptors were sampled from a man aged 18 to 29 who had mild COVID-19 (a few samples of this study predate the infection). Cell type and time point are not known.

This clonotype was picked up a small number of times. The chain employs TRBV19 and TRBJ2-1; D is possibly TRBD1 or TRBD2 (5 bases each). CDR1 and CDR2 from the germline V gene are LNHDA and SQIVND (reference sequence). V lost 7 bases, J lost 4 bases, and 14 bases lay in between. This CDR3 comprises 14 residues. CDR3 protein: CASNPGTAYNEQFF. The CDR3 DNA reads TGTGCCAGTAATCCCGGGACGGCGTACAATGAGCAGTTCTTC.

This clonotype qualifies as medium-sized. The rearrangement uses TRBV7-9 and TRBJ2-7; perhaps D is TRBD1 or TRBD2 (5 bases each). Trimming left V 5 bases short and J 3 bases short, with 11 bases between. CDR3 size: 13 residues. CDR1 SEHNR and CDR2 FQNEAQ come from the germline V gene (reference sequence). CDR3 region: CASSPGQVYEQYF. For the CDR3, the DNA is TGTGCCAGCAGCCCGGGGCAGGTCTACGAGCAGTACTTC. The full variable domain, completed using reference TRBV7-9 and TRBJ2-7, is DTGVSQNPRHKITKRGQNVTFRCDPISEHNRLYWYRQTLGQGPEFLTYFQNEAQLEKSRLLSDRFSAERPKGSFSTLEIQRTEQGDSAMYLCASSPGQVYEQYFGPGTRLTVT.

This clonotype was seen many times. V gene TRBV7-2 combines with J gene TRBJ2-1, with D possibly TRBD2 on 5 matching bases. Germline V lookup: CDR1 SGHTA, CDR2 FQGNSA. The V end lost 5 bases, the J end lost 9 bases, and 14 bases lay between the germline ends. The CDR3 runs 13 residues. CDR3 region: CASSPRLEGEQFF. DNA of the CDR3: TGTGCCAGCAGCCCTCGGTTAGAGGGTGAGCAGTTCTTC.

This clonotype came up once. The chain joins TRBV4-3 to TRBJ2-3, with D perhaps TRBD1 (6 bases). The CDR3 contains 15 residues. Germline V CDR1 and CDR2: LGHNA, YSLEER. V shed 9 bases and J shed 0 bases, with 16 bases lying between them. The CDR3 spells CARGATSTSTDTQYF. The CDR3 DNA is TGCGCCAGGGGGGCGACTTCCACTAGCACAGATACGCAGTATTTT.

This clonotype was found many times. The genes are TRBV24-1 and TRBJ2-2, with 8 bases aligning to TRBD2. CDR1 is KGHDR, CDR2 SFDVKD, per germline. The CDR3 has 16 residues. V shed 4 bases and J 4 bases; nucleotides not matched to a gene: 7. This CDR3 is CATSDSFGGVTGELFF. The CDR3 nucleotides read TGTGCCACCAGTGACTCCTTCGGGGGGGTCACCGGGGAGCTGTTTTTT.

This rearrangement joins TRBV7-9 to TRBJ1-6; D unclear. The V gene lost 5 bases and the J gene lost 0 bases, with 8 bases spanning the gap. Germline V CDR1 and CDR2: SEHNR, FQNEAQ (reference sequence). The CDR3 consists of 15 residues. CDR3 in amino acids: CASSLTGSYNSPLHF. CDR3 nucleotides: TGTGCCAGCAGCCTCACCGGCTCCTATAATTCACCCCTCCACTTT.

The rearrangement uses TRBV7-2 and TRBJ2-4, with D perhaps matching TRBD1 or TRBD2 (5 bases each). The V gene's germline CDR1 is SGHTA and CDR2 FQGNSA. V was trimmed by 2 bases and J by 0 bases, leaving 11 bases between them. There are 16 residues in the CDR3. The CDR3 sequence is CASSLRGPLAKNIQYF. The CDR3 bases are TGTGCCAGCAGCTTAAGGGGACCTCTAGCCAAAAACATTCAGTACTTC. Based on the CDR3 plus reference TRBV7-2 and TRBJ2-4, the full variable domain is GAGVSQSPSNKVTEKGKDVELRCDPISGHTALYWYRQSLGQGLEFLIYFQGNSAPDKSGLPSDRFSAERTGGSVSTLTIQRTQQEDSAVYLCASSLRGPLAKNIQYFGAGTRLSVL.

This clonotype came up a few times. The chain joins TRBV19 to TRBJ1-1; D not certain. The CDR3 covers 12 residues. From germline, CDR1 is LNHDA and CDR2 SQIVND (reference sequence). Between the trimmed V and J ends, which lost 7 bases and 3 bases, there was a span of 9 bases. DNA of the CDR3: TGTGCCAGTACCGGGTGGGACACTGAAGCTTTCTTT. Translation gives CASTGWDTEAFF.

The genes are TRBV5-1 and TRBJ1-1; no firm D call. The CDR3 contains 14 residues. V lost 5 bases, J lost 1 base, and 12 bases lay in between. The V gene's germline CDR1 is SGHRS and CDR2 YFSETQ. The CDR3: CASRTMHTNTEAFF. The CDR3 DNA reads TGCGCCAGCAGAACCATGCACACGAACACTGAAGCTTTCTTT.

This clonotype was observed a handful of times. V and J are TRBV4-1 and TRBJ2-5; 7 positions agree with TRBD2. CDR1 and CDR2 (germline): MGHRA, YSYEKL. V lost 3 bases, J lost 9 bases, and 10 bases stayed unmatched. This CDR3 is 14 amino acids long. In DNA, the CDR3 is TGCGCCAGCAGCCACGATCCGGGGGGACGGGCCCAGTACTTC. The encoded protein is CASSHDPGGRAQYF.

The chain couples TRBV11-2 to TRBJ1-6; D remains unclear. Germline V CDR1 and CDR2: SGHAT, FQNNGV. This CDR3 is 14 amino acids long. Deletions cut 3 bases from V and 10 bases from J, with 13 bases between. CDR3 loop: CASSLRSGVSPLHF. As DNA, the CDR3 is TGTGCCAGCAGCTTGAGGTCCGGGGTCTCACCCCTCCACTTT.

J is TRBJ2-1 and V is TRBV13; tentatively, D is TRBD2 (6 bases). From germline, CDR1 is PRHDT and CDR2 FYEKMQ (reference sequence). With 1 base removed from V and 7 bases from J, the gap between germline ends came to 8 bases. The CDR3 contains 13 residues. CDR3 loop: CASSLDRGNEQFF. The CDR3 DNA reads TGTGCCAGCAGCTTAGATCGGGGGAATGAGCAGTTCTTC.

This clonotype was seen more than once but under ten times. DNA for the CDR3: TGCGCCAGCAGCCAAGTAGGGGGGCCCCAGCATTTT. Its protein is CASSQVGGPQHF. The chain has TRBV4-1 and TRBJ1-5, with D perhaps matching TRBD1 (6 bases). The germline CDR1 and CDR2 sequences are MGHRA and YSYEKL. The CDR3 runs 12 residues. Trimming removed 1 base at V and 9 bases at J, with 7 bases between.

This chain joins TRBV9 and TRBJ2-5, with 7 bases matching TRBD2. Germline V gene data show CDR1 as SGDLS and CDR2 as YYNGEE. The trim removed 4 bases at V and 1 base at J, leaving 7 bases unmatched. CDR3 size: 15 residues. CDR3 in amino acids: CASSPQGLIQETQYF. CDR3 nucleotides: TGTGCCAGCAGCCCCCAGGGACTAATCCAAGAGACCCAGTACTTC.

The CDR3 reads CASSLQWTGIGNTIYF. The DNA for the CDR3 is TGTGCCAGCAGCTTACAGTGGACAGGGATTGGAAACACCATATATTTT. The genes are TRBV11-2 and TRBJ1-3; 8 bases line up with TRBD1. V lost 2 bases to trimming and J lost 3 bases; unmatched junction nucleotides: 6. Germline values: CDR1 SGHAT, CDR2 FQNNGV. The CDR3 is 16 amino acids.